Listed below are T cell receptor beta chains from one sample, sequenced in a study of CD8 T cells in ankylosing spondylitis. TCRdb passed the 5' RACE reads through MiXCR, listing each CDR3 protein once. Of 250,000 to 300,000 distinct CDR3 sequences listed, around 18% are singletons. The sequenced sample was blood, either unsorted or a sorted T cell fraction (not recorded which). All receptors derive from a male donor with ankylosing spondylitis or in good health (not recorded which). CDR3s include the opening cysteine and the closing phenylalanine or tryptophan. D genes are given only for firm matches. Expanded clones are given a class, and other clones once, few, many or no size at all.

V gene	clone size	D gene	J gene	CDR3 DNA	CDR3 protein
TRBV5-1	many	-	TRBJ1-1	TGCGCCAGCAGCTTGGGATTTGGGACTGAAGCTTTCTTT	CASSLGFGTEAFF
TRBV7-8	-	-	TRBJ1-2	TGTGCCAGCAGCTCTCAAAGAGAACGCCAGCATGGCTACACCTTC	CASSSQRERQHGYTF
TRBV20-1	few	TRBD1	TRBJ2-4	TGCAGTGCTAGAACACAGGGGTCCAAAAACATTCAGTACTTC	CSARTQGSKNIQYF
TRBV12-3/TRBV12-4	-	TRBD1	TRBJ1-1	TGTGCCAGCACCTTCGGGCAGGGGGGGACTGAAGCTTTCTTT	CASTFGQGGTEAFF
TRBV20-1	-	TRBD1	TRBJ1-2	TGCAGTGCTGCTGGACAGGGGTCTTATGGCTACACCTTC	CSAAGQGSYGYTF
TRBV7-8	-	TRBD1	TRBJ1-2	TGTGCCAGCAGCTTTTTGGACAGGGGGCCTGGCTACACCTTC	CASSFLDRGPGYTF
TRBV5-1	-	-	TRBJ1-1	TGCGCCAGCCGCGCGGGGGGGACAATAAACACTGAAGCTTTCTTT	CASRAGGTINTEAFF
TRBV30	-	-	TRBJ2-4	TGTGCCTGGAGTGTACGGGCAGGGATTGTAGACATTCAGTACTTC	CAWSVRAGIVDIQYF
TRBV6-5	-	-	TRBJ2-5	TGTGCCAGCAGTTACTCGAATTGGGGGCGGGAGACCCAGTACTTC	CASSYSNWGRETQYF
TRBV29-1	-	TRBD2	TRBJ2-4	TGCAGCGCCTCACCTAGCGGGCTAGCCAAAAACATTCAGTACTTC	CSASPSGLAKNIQYF
TRBV29-1	many	TRBD2	TRBJ2-1	TGCAGCGTTGAAGATCGTTCAGGACTAGCGGGGGGGCTGCTAAGTGAGCAGTTCTTC	CSVEDRSGLAGGLLSEQFF
TRBV29-1	-	TRBD2	TRBJ2-4	TGCAGCGTTGGAACTAGCGGGAGATTAGACATTCAGTACTTC	CSVGTSGRLDIQYF
TRBV5-1	-	-	TRBJ2-3	TGCGCCAGCAGCTTTACTAGGAAGGAGCAGTATTTT	CASSFTRKEQYF
TRBV21-1	few	-	TRBJ2-2	TGTGCCAGCAGCAAAGATCCTGAGACAGGGGTCCCCGGGGAGCTGTTTTTT	CASSKDPETGVPGELFF
TRBV12-3/TRBV12-4	few	TRBD1	TRBJ1-5	TGTGCCAGCAGGGCGGGACAGGGAATCAATCAGCCCCAGCATTTT	CASRAGQGINQPQHF
TRBV30	-	-	TRBJ2-2	TGTGCCTGGAACCCGGGACTTGTCACCGGGGAGCTGTTTTTT	CAWNPGLVTGELFF
TRBV3-1	few	-	TRBJ2-4	TGTGCCAGCAGCCAGGCCGGGAGAAAAAACATTCAGTACTTC	CASSQAGRKNIQYF
TRBV7-6	-	-	TRBJ2-5	TGTGCCAGCAGCCCACTTCTTGGGGGCAGGGTGGAGACCCAGTACTTC	CASSPLLGGRVETQYF
TRBV4-2	-	-	TRBJ1-2	TGTGCCAGCAGCCAAGATGGCACACCTAACTATGGCTACACCTTC	CASSQDGTPNYGYTF
TRBV29-1	-	-	TRBJ2-3	TGCAGCCAAGGAGACATCTCCACAGATACGCAGTATTTT	CSQGDISTDTQYF
TRBV10-2	-	-	TRBJ1-5	TGCGCCAGCAGTGCCCTAAGTCAGCCCCAGCATTTT	CASSALSQPQHF
TRBV29-1	many	TRBD1	TRBJ2-6	TGCAGCGTTGGCCTGACAGGGGTGTTTGGGGCCAACGTCCTGACTTTC	CSVGLTGVFGANVLTF
TRBV9	few	-	TRBJ2-6	TGTGCCAGCAGCGTAGGAGGCGGTGGGGCCAACGTCCTGACTTTC	CASSVGGGGANVLTF
TRBV7-2	-	TRBD1	TRBJ1-6	TGTGCCAGCAGCTTAGACAGGGGGCCTAATTCACCCCTCCACTTT	CASSLDRGPNSPLHF
TRBV27	-	-	TRBJ2-5	TGTGCCAGCAGTTTCTTTGGAGAGACCCAGTACTTC	CASSFFGETQYF
TRBV12-3/TRBV12-4	-	-	TRBJ2-4	TGTGCCAGCACCGACAGACTAGCCAAAAACATTCAGTACTTC	CASTDRLAKNIQYF
TRBV20-1	once	-	TRBJ1-6	TGCAGTGCTCCGATCGGCGCGGGGGGATCTAATTCACCCCTCCACTTT	CSAPIGAGGSNSPLHF
TRBV9	-	TRBD2	TRBJ2-2	TGTGCCAGCAGCGTTGTAGCGGGGAGCGACGGCGGGGAGCTGTTTTTT	CASSVVAGSDGGELFF
TRBV7-9	-	-	TRBJ1-2	TGTGCCAGCAGCTTGGGGCGCGGCCCTGGCTACACCTTC	CASSLGRGPGYTF
TRBV5-1	many	-	TRBJ2-5	TGCGCCAGCAGCTTGGATCATAGGGCTCAGACCCAGTACTTC	CASSLDHRAQTQYF
TRBV30	-	-	TRBJ1-5	TGTGCCTGGAGCGCCGGGGGAAGGAGCAATCAGCCCCAGCATTTT	CAWSAGGRSNQPQHF
TRBV7-2	few	-	TRBJ1-2	TGTGCCAGCAGCTCCCGCGCGGACCCCTATGGCTACACCTTC	CASSSRADPYGYTF
TRBV28	few	TRBD1	TRBJ2-5	TGTGCCAGCAGTCCCTCCGGGACAGGCCTGGGGGAGACCCAGTACTTC	CASSPSGTGLGETQYF
TRBV5-1	-	TRBD2	TRBJ2-1	TGCGCCAGCAGCCTCGGGGGAGGGAGGTACAATGAGCAGTTCTTC	CASSLGGGRYNEQFF
TRBV7-9	-	TRBD2	TRBJ2-1	TGTGCCAGCAGCCTGGGACTAGCGGAGTACAATGAGCAGTTCTTC	CASSLGLAEYNEQFF
TRBV6-1	-	TRBD1	TRBJ2-4	TGTACCAGCAGTCGGGGACAGGGCAGGGCCGTAGCCAAAAACATTCAGTACTTC	CTSSRGQGRAVAKNIQYF
TRBV3-1	many	TRBD1	TRBJ1-1	TGTGCCAGCAGCCAAGAGACAGGGGGCTTTGAAGCTTTCTTT	CASSQETGGFEAFF
TRBV5-1	-	-	TRBJ2-2	TGCGCCAGCACCATGGCAGGGAACACCGGGGAGCTGTTTTTT	CASTMAGNTGELFF
TRBV18	-	-	TRBJ2-3	TGTGCCAGCTCACCAGGTCCGGGGGGCGCAACAGATACGCAGTATTTT	CASSPGPGGATDTQYF
TRBV20-1	many	-	TRBJ1-2	TGCAGTGCTAGAGATCCCCGGACGGATGGCTACACCTTC	CSARDPRTDGYTF